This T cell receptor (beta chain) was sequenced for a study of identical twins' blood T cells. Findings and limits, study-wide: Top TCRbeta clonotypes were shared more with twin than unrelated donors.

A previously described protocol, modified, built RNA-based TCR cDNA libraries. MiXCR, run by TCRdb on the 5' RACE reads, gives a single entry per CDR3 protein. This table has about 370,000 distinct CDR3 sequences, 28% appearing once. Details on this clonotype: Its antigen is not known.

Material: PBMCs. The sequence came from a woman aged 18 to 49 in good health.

The CDR3 DNA reads TGTGCCAGCAGTTTACGGGACACCGCCCGGGGCGGCTACACCTTC. It specifies CASSLRDTARGGYTF. The J gene is TRBJ1-2, the V gene TRBV28; possible D gene TRBD1, 6 bases. This CDR3 is built from 15 residues. Trimming shortened V by 2 bases and J by 8 bases, and 18 bases separated the two germline ends. CDR1 and CDR2 (germline): MDHEN, SYDVKM.